The sequence of this T cell receptor (beta chain) was determined in a study of CD8 T cells in Susac syndrome. Random hexamers were used to reverse transcribe the RNA input (0.5 to 1 ug). Amplification of TCR beta CDR3 spanned 54 Vbeta and 13 Jbeta via immunoSEQ multiplex PCR. TCRdb used MiXCR to reprocess the immunoSEQ multiplex PCR reads, holding one entry per CDR3 protein. Among approximately 200,000 distinct CDR3 sequences, roughly 95% were seen once, and the ten largest hold 0.093%. The CD8+ and CD4+ T cells were negatively isolated, with the TEMRA cells enriched by FACS. Germline V gives CDR1 SGHTA, CDR2 FQGNSA. The V end was cut by 6 bases, the J end by 6 bases, with 10 bases between. The CDR3 length is 12 residues.

The clonotype comes from a human donor with multiple sclerosis. The chain carries TRBV7-2 and TRBJ2-3, with D unclear. The source material was CD4+ T cells from PBMCs. CDR3 nucleotide sequence: TGTGCCAGCAGTTCTAATCTCGATACGCAGTATTTT. The encoded protein is CASSSNLDTQYF.